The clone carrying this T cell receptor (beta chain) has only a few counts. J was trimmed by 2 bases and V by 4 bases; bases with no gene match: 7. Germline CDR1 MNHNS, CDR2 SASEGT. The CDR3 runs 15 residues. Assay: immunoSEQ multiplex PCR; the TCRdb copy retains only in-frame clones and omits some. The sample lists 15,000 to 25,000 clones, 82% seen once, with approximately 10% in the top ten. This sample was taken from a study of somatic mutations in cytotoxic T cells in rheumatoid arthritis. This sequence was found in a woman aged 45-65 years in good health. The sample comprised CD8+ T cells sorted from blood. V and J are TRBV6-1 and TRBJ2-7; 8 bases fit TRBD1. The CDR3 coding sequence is TGTGCCAGCAGTGTCGGACAGGGTGGCGCCTACGAGCAGTACTTC. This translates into CASSVGQGGAYEQYF.